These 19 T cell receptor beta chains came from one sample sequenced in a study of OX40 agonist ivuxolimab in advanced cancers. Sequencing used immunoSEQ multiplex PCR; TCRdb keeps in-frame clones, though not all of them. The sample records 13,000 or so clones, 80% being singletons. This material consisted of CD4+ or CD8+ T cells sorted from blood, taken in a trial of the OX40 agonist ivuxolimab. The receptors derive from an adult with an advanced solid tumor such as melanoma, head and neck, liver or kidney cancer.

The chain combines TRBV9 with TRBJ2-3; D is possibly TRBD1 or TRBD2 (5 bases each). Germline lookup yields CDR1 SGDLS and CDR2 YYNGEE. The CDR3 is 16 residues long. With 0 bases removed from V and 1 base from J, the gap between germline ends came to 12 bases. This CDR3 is CASSVAGQRGTDTQYF. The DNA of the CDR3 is TGTGCCAGCAGCGTAGCGGGGCAAAGGGGCACAGATACGCAGTATTTT.

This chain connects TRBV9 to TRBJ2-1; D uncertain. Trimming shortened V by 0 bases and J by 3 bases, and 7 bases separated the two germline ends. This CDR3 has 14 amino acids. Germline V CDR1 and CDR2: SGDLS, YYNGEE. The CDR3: CASSVDGNYNEQFF. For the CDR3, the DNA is TGTGCCAGCAGCGTAGATGGTAACTACAATGAGCAGTTCTTC.

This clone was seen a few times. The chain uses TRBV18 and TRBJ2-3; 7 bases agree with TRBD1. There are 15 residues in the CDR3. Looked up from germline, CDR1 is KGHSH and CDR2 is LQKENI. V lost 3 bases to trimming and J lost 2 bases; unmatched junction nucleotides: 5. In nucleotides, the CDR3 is TGTGCCAGCTCACCCCGGACAGGACTCACAGATACGCAGTATTTT. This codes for CASSPRTGLTDTQYF.

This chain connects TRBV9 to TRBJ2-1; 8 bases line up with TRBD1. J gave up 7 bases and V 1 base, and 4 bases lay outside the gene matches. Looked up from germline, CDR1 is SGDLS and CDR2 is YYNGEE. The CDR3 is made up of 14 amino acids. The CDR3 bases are TGTGCCAGCAGCGTAAGGGACAGGAATAATGAGCAGTTCTTC. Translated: CASSVRDRNNEQFF. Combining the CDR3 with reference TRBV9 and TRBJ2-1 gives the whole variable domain DSGVTQTPKHLITATGQRVTLRCSPRSGDLSVYWYQQSLDQGLQFLIQYYNGEERAKGNILERFSAQQFPDLHSELNLSSLELGDSALYFCASSVRDRNNEQFFGPGTRLTVL.

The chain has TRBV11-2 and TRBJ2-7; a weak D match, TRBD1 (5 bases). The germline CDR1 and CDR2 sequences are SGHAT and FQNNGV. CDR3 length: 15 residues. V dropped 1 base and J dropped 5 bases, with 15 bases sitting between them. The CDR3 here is CASSLGQGWVHEQYF. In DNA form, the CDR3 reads TGTGCCAGCAGCTTAGGGCAGGGTTGGGTCCACGAGCAGTACTTC. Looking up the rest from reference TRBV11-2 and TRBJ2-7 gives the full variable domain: EAGVAQSPRYKIIEKRQSVAFWCNPISGHATLYWYQQILGQGPKLLIQFQNNGVVDDSQLPKDRFSAERLKGVDSTLKIQPAKLEDSAVYLCASSLGQGWVHEQYFGPGTRLTVT.

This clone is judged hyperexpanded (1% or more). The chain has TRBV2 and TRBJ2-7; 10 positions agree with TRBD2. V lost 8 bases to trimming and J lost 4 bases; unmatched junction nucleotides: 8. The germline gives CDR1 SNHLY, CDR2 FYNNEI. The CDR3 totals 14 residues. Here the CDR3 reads CASAERTSGYEQYF. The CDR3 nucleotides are TGTGCCAGCGCGGAGAGGACTAGCGGATACGAGCAGTACTTC.

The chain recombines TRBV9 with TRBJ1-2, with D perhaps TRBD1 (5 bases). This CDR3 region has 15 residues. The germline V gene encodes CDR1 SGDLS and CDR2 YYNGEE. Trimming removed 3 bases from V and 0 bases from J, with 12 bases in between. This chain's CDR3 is CASSGRQSANYGYTF. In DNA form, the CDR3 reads TGTGCCAGCAGCGGACGACAGTCAGCTAACTATGGCTACACCTTC. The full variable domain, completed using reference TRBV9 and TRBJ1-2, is DSGVTQTPKHLITATGQRVTLRCSPRSGDLSVYWYQQSLDQGLQFLIQYYNGEERAKGNILERFSAQQFPDLHSELNLSSLELGDSALYFCASSGRQSANYGYTFGSGTRLTVV.

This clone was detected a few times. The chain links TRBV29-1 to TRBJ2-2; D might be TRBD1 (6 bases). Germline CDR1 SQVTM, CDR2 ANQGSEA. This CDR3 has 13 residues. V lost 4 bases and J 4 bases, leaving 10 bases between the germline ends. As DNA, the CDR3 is TGCAGCGTTGTTTGGGGGCCCACCGGGGAGCTGTTTTTT. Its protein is CSVVWGPTGELFF.

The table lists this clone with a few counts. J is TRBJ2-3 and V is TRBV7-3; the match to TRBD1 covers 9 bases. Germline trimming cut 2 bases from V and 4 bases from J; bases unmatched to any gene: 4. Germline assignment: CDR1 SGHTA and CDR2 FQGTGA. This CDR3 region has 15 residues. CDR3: CASSLGGDRADTQYF. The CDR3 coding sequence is TGTGCCAGCAGCTTAGGTGGGGACAGGGCAGATACGCAGTATTTT.

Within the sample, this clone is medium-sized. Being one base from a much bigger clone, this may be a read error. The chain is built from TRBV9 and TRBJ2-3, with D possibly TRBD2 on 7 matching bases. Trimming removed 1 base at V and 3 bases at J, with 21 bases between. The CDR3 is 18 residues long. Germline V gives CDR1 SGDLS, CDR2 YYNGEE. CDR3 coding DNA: TGTGCCAGCAGCGTAAGGGGGGGGCAGGGGTATGGGACAGATACGCAGTATTTT. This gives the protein CASSVRGGQGYGTDTQYF.

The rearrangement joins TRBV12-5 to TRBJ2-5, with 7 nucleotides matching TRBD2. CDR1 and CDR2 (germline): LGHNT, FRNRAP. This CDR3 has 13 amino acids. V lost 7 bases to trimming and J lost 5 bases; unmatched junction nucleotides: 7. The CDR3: CASAPPGGETQYF. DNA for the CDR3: TGTGCTAGTGCTCCCCCGGGGGGTGAGACCCAGTACTTC.

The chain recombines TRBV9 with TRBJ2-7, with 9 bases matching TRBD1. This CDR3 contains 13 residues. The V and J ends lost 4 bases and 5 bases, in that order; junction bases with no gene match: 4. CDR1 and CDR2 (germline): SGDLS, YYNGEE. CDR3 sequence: CASSRTGVDEQYF. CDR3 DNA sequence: TGTGCCAGCAGCCGGACAGGGGTAGACGAGCAGTACTTC.

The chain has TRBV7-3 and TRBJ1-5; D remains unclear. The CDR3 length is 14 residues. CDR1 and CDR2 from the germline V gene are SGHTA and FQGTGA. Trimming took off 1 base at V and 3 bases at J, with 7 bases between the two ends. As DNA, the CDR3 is TGTGCCAGCAGCTTAATCCCACTCAATCAGCCCCAGCATTTT. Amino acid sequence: CASSLIPLNQPQHF. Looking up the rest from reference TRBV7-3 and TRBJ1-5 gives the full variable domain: GAGVSQTPSNKVTEKGKYVELRCDPISGHTALYWYRQSLGQGPEFLIYFQGTGAADDSGLPNDRFFAVRPEGSVSTLKIQRTERGDSAVYLCASSLIPLNQPQHFGDGTRLSIL.

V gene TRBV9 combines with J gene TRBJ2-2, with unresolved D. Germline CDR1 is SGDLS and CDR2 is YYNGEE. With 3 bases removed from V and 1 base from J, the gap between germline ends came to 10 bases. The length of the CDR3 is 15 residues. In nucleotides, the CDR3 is TGTGCCAGCAGCGCATACTCTAAGAACACCGGGGAGCTGTTTTTT. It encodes CASSAYSKNTGELFF. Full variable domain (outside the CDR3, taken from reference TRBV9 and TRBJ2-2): DSGVTQTPKHLITATGQRVTLRCSPRSGDLSVYWYQQSLDQGLQFLIQYYNGEERAKGNILERFSAQQFPDLHSELNLSSLELGDSALYFCASSAYSKNTGELFFGEGSRLTVL.

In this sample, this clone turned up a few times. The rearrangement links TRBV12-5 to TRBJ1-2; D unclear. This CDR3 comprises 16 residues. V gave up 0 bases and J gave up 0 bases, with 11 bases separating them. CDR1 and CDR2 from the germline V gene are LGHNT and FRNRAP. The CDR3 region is CASGLVRGDTNYGYTF. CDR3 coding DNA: TGTGCTAGTGGTTTGGTAAGAGGCGACACTAACTATGGCTACACCTTC.

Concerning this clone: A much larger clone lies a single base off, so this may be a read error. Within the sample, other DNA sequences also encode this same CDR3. CDR3 region: CAIRADSSTYEQYF. The CDR3 region has the DNA TGTGCCATTAGAGCGGACAGTTCGACCTACGAGCAGTACTTC. The chain is built from TRBV10-3 and TRBJ2-7; D possibly corresponds to TRBD1 (6 bases). Deletions cut 9 bases from V and 2 bases from J, with 17 bases between. This CDR3 is 14 amino acids long. In germline, CDR1 is ENHRY, CDR2 SYGVKD.

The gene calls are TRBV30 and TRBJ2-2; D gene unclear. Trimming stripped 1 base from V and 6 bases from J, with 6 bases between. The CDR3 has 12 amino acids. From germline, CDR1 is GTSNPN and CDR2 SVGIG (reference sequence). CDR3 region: CAWSDISGELFF. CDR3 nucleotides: TGTGCCTGGAGTGATATATCCGGGGAGCTGTTTTTT.

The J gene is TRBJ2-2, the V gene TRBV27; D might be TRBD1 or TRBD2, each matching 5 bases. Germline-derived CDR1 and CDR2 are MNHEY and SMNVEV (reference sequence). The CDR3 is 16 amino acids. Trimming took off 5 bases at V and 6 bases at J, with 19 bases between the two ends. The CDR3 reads CASSPRTDSIPGELFF. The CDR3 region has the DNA TGTGCCAGCAGTCCAAGGACTGACAGTATTCCCGGGGAGCTGTTTTTT.

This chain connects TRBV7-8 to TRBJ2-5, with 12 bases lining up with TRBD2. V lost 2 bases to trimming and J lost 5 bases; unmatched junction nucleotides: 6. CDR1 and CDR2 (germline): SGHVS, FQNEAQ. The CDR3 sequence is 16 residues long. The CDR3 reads CASSLRLAGARETQYF. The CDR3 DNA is TGTGCCAGCAGCTTAAGACTAGCGGGGGCGCGTGAGACCCAGTACTTC.